Below are 7 T cell receptor beta chains sequenced from a single sample in a study of blood T cell repertoires in COVID-19. The data were produced by immunoSEQ multiplex PCR, yet TCRdb's version contains in-frame clones alone and is incomplete. The sample lists tens of thousands of clones; around four fifths were seen once. Sequenced input: peripheral blood. The source is a man aged 50 to 59 with active COVID-19.

V gene TRBV10-3 combines with J gene TRBJ2-1, with 14 nucleotides matching TRBD2. Germline V gene sequence: CDR1 ENHRY, CDR2 SYGVKD. The length of the CDR3 is 16 residues. The J segment lost 0 bases and the V segment lost 6 bases, leaving 1 base of the junction unmatched. CDR3: CAIRGTSGSSYNEQFF. DNA of the CDR3: TGTGCCATCAGAGGGACTAGCGGGAGCTCCTACAATGAGCAGTTCTTC.

The V and J genes are TRBV12-3 or TRBV12-4 and TRBJ1-2, with a weak D call TRBD1 (5 bases). The CDR3 extends over 11 amino acids. V was pared by 4 bases and J by 10 bases, with 10 bases between. The CDR3, as DNA: TGTGCCAGCAGTTCGGGGGGATACTACACCTTC. Translating it yields CASSSGGYYTF.

This clone was detected only a few times. The V and J genes are TRBV12-5 and TRBJ1-5; 7 nucleotides agree with TRBD1. Germline V gene data show CDR1 as LGHNT and CDR2 as FRNRAP. V gave up 2 bases and J gave up 2 bases; unmatched junction bases: 3. The CDR3 runs 15 residues. Here the CDR3 DNA reads TGTGCTAGTGGTTTGACAGGGGATGGCAATCAGCCCCAGCATTTT. It encodes CASGLTGDGNQPQHF.

V usage is TRBV3-1 (or the pseudogene TRBV3-2) and J usage is TRBJ2-3; 7 nucleotides match TRBD1. Germline loops: CDR1 LGHDT, CDR2 YNNKEL (reference sequence). V was clipped by 5 bases and J by 7 bases; unmatched bases: 12. CDR3 size: 15 residues. CDR3 region: CASSLTGSRSYTQYF. The CDR3 DNA reads TGTGCCAGCAGCTTGACAGGGTCTCGGAGTTATACGCAGTATTTT.

The chain carries TRBV4-2 and TRBJ1-1; 7 nucleotides line up with TRBD1. CDR1 LGHNA and CDR2 YNFKEQ come from the germline V gene. J was trimmed by 4 bases and V by 2 bases; bases with no gene match: 1. There are 13 residues in the CDR3. The CDR3 bases are TGTGCCAGCAGCCAAACAGGGGTCACTGAAGCTTTCTTT. Translating gives CASSQTGVTEAFF.

The gene calls are TRBV6-2 or TRBV6-3 and TRBJ1-6, with 7 bases identical to TRBD1. The V segment lost 6 bases and the J segment 6 bases; nucleotides outside the gene matches: 5. The CDR3 covers 14 residues. Germline CDR1 and CDR2: MNHEY and SVGEGT. The CDR3 nucleotides read TGTGCCAGCAGCGAGGGGGCGTTTAATTCACCCCTCCACTTT. Amino acid sequence: CASSEGAFNSPLHF.

The chain carries TRBV23-1 and TRBJ2-3; D gene unclear. TRBV23-1 is noted as an ORF with a role that remains uncertain. The CDR3 is made up of 14 amino acids. With 1 base removed from V and 11 bases from J, the gap between germline ends came to 16 bases. The CDR3 here is CASSQLSPPVKQYF. The DNA for the CDR3 is TGCGCCAGCAGTCAATTATCCCCCCCCGTTAAGCAGTATTTT.